This T cell receptor beta chain was found in a study of shared clonotypes between healthy human individuals. From germline, CDR1 is SNHLY and CDR2 FYNNEI. With V trimmed by 8 bases and J by 5 bases, 16 bases remained unmatched. This CDR3 spans 16 amino acids. A CD45RA-negative memory subset and a CD45RA+ naive subset were separated from the CD4+ cells. Using immunoSEQ multiplex PCR, the repertoire was profiled, and TCRdb retains in-frame clones only, with some absent. This sample yields roughly 2 million clones, of which around 95% are seen a single time; roughly 0.13% belongs to the top ten. The receptor was derived from a man between 18 and 29 years old in good health. The source material was naive CD4+ T cells sorted from blood. Sample subset: CD45RA+ positively selected. The chain joins TRBV2 to TRBJ2-7; 9 nucleotides match TRBD2. CDR3 DNA: TGTGCCAGCCTTCGGAATTTAGCGGGAGTGATCGACGAGCAGTACTTC. Translating it yields CASLRNLAGVIDEQYF.